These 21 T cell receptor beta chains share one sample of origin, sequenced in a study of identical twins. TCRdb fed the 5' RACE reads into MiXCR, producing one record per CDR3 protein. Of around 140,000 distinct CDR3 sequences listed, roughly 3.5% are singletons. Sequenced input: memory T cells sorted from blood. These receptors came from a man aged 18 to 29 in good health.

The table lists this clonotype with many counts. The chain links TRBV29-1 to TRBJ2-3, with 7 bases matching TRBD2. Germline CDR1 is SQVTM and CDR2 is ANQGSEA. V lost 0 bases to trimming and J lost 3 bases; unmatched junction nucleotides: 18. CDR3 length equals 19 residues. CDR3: CSVEERALIGGSVTDTQYF. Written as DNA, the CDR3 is TGCAGCGTTGAAGAAAGGGCCCTAATCGGCGGGAGTGTAACAGATACGCAGTATTTT.

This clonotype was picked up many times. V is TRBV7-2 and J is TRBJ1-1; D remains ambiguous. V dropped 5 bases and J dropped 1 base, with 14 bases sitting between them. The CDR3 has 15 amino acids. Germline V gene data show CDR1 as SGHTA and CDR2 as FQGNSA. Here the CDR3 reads CASSANPHGNTEAFF. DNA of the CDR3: TGTGCCAGCAGCGCAAATCCTCACGGGAACACTGAAGCTTTCTTT.

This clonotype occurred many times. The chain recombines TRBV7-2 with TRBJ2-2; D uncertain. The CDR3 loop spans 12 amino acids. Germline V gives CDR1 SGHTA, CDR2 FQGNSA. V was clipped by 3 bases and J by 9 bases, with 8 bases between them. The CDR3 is CASSFSTRELFF. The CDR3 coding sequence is TGTGCCAGCAGCTTTAGTACCAGGGAGCTGTTTTTT.

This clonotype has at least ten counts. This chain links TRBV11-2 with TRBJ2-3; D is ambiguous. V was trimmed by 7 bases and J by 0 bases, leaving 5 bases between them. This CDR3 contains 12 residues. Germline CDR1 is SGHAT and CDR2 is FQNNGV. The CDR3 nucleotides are TGTGCCAGCACCGGGAGCACAGATACGCAGTATTTT. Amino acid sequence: CASTGSTDTQYF.

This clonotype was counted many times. The CDR3 is CASSQDLNKNRQGSYGYTF. The CDR3 bases are TGCGCCAGCAGCCAGGATCTAAACAAAAACAGACAGGGAAGTTATGGCTACACCTTC. The rearrangement uses TRBV4-3 and TRBJ1-2; the match to TRBD1 covers 7 bases. The CDR3 length is 19 residues. CDR1 and CDR2 from the germline V gene are LGHNA and YSLEER. Trimming cost V 3 bases and J 5 bases; bases outside gene matches: 21.

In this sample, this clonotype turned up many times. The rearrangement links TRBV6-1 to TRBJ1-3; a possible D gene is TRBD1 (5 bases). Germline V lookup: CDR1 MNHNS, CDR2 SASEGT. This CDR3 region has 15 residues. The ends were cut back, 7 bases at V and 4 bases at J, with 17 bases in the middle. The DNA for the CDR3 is TGTGCCAGCATCGGTGGCAGGGTGACGGGAAACACCATATATTTT. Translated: CASIGGRVTGNTIYF.

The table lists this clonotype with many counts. CDR3 DNA sequence: TGTGCCAGCAGTTTATTGCCGGGTTCGGGGGCGCAGTATTTT. Residues: CASSLLPGSGAQYF. The chain couples TRBV12-3 or TRBV12-4 to TRBJ2-3; possibly TRBD2 for D (6 bases). The CDR3 loop spans 14 amino acids. Trimming cost V 2 bases and J 10 bases, with 16 bases left between them.

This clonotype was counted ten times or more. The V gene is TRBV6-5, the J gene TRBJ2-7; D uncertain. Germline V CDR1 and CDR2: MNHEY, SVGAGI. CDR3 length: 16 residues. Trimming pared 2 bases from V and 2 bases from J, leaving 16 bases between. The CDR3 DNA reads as TGTGCCAGCAGTTACCCGTCGATTGGGATCACCTACGAGCAGTACTTC. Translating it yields CASSYPSIGITYEQYF.

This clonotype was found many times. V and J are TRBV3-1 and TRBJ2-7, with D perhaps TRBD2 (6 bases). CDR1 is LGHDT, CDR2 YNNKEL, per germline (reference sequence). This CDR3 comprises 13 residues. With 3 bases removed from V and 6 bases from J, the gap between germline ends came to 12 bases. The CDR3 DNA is TGTGCCAGCAGCCAGCCAGGGAGGAGCGAGCAGTACTTC. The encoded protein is CASSQPGRSEQYF.

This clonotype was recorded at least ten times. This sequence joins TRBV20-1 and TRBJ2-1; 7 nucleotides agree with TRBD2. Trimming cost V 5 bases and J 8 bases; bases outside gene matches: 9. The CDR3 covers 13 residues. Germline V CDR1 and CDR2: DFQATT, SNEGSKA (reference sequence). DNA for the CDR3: TGCAGTGCTTACGCGGGAGTGAAGGATGAGCAGTTCTTC. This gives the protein CSAYAGVKDEQFF.

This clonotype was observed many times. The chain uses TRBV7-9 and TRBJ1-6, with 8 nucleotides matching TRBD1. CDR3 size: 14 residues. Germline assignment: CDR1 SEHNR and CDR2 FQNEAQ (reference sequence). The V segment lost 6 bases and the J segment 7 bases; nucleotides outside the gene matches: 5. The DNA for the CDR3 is TGTGCCAGCAGTCAACAGGGGGACAATTCACCCCTCCACTTT. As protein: CASSQQGDNSPLHF.

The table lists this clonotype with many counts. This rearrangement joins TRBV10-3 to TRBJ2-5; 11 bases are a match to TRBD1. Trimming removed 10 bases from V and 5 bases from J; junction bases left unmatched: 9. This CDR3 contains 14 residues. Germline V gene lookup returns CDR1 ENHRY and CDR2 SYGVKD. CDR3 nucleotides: TGTGCCACAACGCGGACAGGGGGCAGGGAGACCCAGTACTTC. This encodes CATTRTGGRETQYF.

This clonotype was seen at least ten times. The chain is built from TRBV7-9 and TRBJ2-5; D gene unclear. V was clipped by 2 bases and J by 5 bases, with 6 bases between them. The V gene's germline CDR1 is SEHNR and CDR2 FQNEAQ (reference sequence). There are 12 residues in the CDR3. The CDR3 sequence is CASSLLRETQYF. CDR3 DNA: TGTGCCAGCAGCTTACTCCGGGAGACCCAGTACTTC.

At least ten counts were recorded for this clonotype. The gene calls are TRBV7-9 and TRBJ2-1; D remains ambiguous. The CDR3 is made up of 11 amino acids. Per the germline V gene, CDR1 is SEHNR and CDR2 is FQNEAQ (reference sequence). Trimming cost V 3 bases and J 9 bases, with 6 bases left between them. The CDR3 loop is CASSFRAEQFF. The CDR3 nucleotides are TGTGCCAGCAGCTTTCGTGCTGAGCAGTTCTTC.

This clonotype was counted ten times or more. The CDR3 spells CASEPSVSGANVLTF. As DNA, the CDR3 is TGTGCCAGCGAACCCTCAGTCTCTGGGGCCAACGTCCTGACTTTC. The genes are TRBV6-1 and TRBJ2-6, with D uncertain. The CDR3 loop spans 15 amino acids. Deletions cut 8 bases from V and 0 bases from J, with 11 bases between. Germline CDR1 is MNHNS and CDR2 is SASEGT.

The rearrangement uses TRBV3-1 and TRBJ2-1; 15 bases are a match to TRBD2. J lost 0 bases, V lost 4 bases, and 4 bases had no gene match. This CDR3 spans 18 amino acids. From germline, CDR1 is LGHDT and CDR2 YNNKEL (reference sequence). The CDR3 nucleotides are TGTGCCAGCAGCCGGACTAGCGGGAGGGCCAGCTCCTACAATGAGCAGTTCTTC. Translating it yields CASSRTSGRASSYNEQFF.

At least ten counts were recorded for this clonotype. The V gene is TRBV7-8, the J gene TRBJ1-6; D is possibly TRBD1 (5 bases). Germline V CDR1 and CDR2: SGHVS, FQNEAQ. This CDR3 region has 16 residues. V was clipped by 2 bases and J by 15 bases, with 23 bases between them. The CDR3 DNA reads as TGTGCCAGCAGCTTACTCCCTCGGCAGGGCCTCAACCACCTCCACTTT. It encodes CASSLLPRQGLNHLHF.

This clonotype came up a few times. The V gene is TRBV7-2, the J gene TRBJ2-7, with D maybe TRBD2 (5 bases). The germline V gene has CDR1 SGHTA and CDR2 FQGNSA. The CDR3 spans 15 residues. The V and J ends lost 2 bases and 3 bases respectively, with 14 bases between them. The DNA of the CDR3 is TGTGCCAGCAGCTTATCACGGGGATCGGGCTACGAGCAGTACTTC. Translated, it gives CASSLSRGSGYEQYF. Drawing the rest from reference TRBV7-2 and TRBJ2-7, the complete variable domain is GAGVSQSPSNKVTEKGKDVELRCDPISGHTALYWYRQSLGQGLEFLIYFQGNSAPDKSGLPSDRFSAERTGGSVSTLTIQRTQQEDSAVYLCASSLSRGSGYEQYFGPGTRLTVT.

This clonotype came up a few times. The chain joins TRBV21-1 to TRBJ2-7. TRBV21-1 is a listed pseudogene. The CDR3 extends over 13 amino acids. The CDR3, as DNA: TGTGCCAGCAGCAAATGTACCAGTTGGGAGCAGTACGTC. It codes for CASSKCTSWEQYV.

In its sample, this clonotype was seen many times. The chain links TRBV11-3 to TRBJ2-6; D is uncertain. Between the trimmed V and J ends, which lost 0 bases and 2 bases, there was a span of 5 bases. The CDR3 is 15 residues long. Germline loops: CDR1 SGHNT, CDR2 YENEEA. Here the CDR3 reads CASSLDPTGANVLTF. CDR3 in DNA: TGTGCCAGCAGCTTAGATCCGACTGGGGCCAACGTCCTGACTTTC. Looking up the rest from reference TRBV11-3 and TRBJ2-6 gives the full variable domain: EAGVVQSPRYKIIEKKQPVAFWCNPISGHNTLYWYLQNLGQGPELLIRYENEEAVDDSQLPKDRFSAERLKGVDSTLKIQPAELGDSAVYLCASSLDPTGANVLTFGAGSRLTVL.

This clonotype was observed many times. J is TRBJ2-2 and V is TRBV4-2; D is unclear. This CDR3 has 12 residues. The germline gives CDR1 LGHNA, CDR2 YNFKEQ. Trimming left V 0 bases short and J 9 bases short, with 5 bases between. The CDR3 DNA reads TGTGCCAGCAGCCAAGAGGTTCGGGAGCTGTTTTTT. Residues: CASSQEVRELFF.